The sequence of this TCR beta chain was determined in a study of cytomegalovirus exposure and HLA in healthy donors. Study observations and caveats: Cytomegalovirus association was assigned to about 150 TCR beta chains. In a later analysis, first-cohort TCR clusters were found to tend to co-occur in the approximately 110 validation repertoires.

The method was immunoSEQ multiplex PCR; TCRdb's version includes in-frame clones alone and lacks a portion of them. The sample records approximately 280,000 clones, 88% being singletons. The CDR3 sequence is 14 residues long. Germline V gene data show CDR1 as SGHVS and CDR2 as FQNEAQ. Between the trimmed V and J ends, which lost 6 bases and 5 bases, there was a span of 15 bases. As concerns this clone: The antigen remains undetermined.

The receptor's source is a woman aged 18-29 years in good health and CMV-seronegative. Sample: PBMCs. This chain connects TRBV7-8 to TRBJ2-3; perhaps TRBD1 as D (5 bases). The CDR3: CASRRREILDTQYF. As DNA, the CDR3 is TGTGCCAGCAGACGCAGGGAAATATTAGATACGCAGTATTTT.